This TCR beta chain was observed in a study of blood T cell repertoires in COVID-19. The CDR3 covers 14 residues. The V gene's germline CDR1 is SGHRS and CDR2 YFSETQ. V dropped 5 bases and J dropped 1; count of bases not matched to a gene: 4. TCRdb's table, derived via immunoSEQ multiplex PCR, lists solely in-frame clones and lacks some. The sample consists of around 150,000 clones, about 85% of them appearing once. The J gene is TRBJ2-3, the V gene TRBV5-1; 7 bases line up with TRBD1. This clonotype was sampled from a human donor with acute or convalescent COVID-19. The donor label of this sample is uncertain. Sequenced material: peripheral blood. CDR3 sequence: CASRFRGRTDTQYF. The DNA for the CDR3 is TGCGCCAGCAGATTTAGGGGGCGCACAGATACGCAGTATTTT.